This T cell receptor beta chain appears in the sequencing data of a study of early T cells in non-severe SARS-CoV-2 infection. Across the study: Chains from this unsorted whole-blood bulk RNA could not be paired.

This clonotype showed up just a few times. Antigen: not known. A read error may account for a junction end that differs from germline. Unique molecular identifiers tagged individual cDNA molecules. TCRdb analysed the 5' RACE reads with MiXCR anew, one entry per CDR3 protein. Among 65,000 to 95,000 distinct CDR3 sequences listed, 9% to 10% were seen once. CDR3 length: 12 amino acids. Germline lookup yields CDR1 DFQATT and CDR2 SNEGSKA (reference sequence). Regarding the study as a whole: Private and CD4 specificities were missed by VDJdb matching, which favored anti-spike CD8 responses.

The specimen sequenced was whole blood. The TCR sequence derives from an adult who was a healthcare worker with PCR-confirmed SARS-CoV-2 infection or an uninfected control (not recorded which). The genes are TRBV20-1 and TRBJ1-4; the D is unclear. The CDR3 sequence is CSARYRPDAFPF. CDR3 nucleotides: TGCAGTGCTAGATACAGACCCGATGCCTTCCCTTTT.